The 7 T cell receptor beta chains given below trace back to one sample, sequenced in a study of T cell responses to AZD1222 COVID-19 vaccine. The method was immunoSEQ multiplex PCR; TCRdb's version includes in-frame clones alone and lacks a portion of them. Among some 120,000 clones listed, about 89% were seen once. The sequenced sample was peripheral blood, obtained on day 0 of AZD1222 vaccination. All receptors derive from an adult in good health.

J is TRBJ2-1 and V is TRBV7-9; D possibly corresponds to TRBD2 (5 bases). Germline V CDR1 and CDR2: SEHNR, FQNEAQ (reference sequence). This CDR3 contains 16 residues. Deletions cut 1 base from V and 9 bases from J, with 19 bases between. The CDR3 sequence: CASSLGVALRSGEQFF. DNA for the CDR3: TGTGCCAGCAGCTTAGGAGTAGCCCTGAGGAGCGGTGAGCAGTTCTTC.

This sequence joins TRBV5-1 and TRBJ1-1; D perhaps matches TRBD1 (5 bases). Trimming took off 2 bases at V and 4 bases at J, with 9 bases between the two ends. The CDR3 totals 13 residues. Germline CDR1 and CDR2: SGHRS and YFSETQ. CDR3 in DNA: TGCGCCAGCAGCTTCAACAGGCTCACTGAAGCTTTCTTT. Translating gives CASSFNRLTEAFF.

The chain recombines TRBV19 with TRBJ1-6; 7 bases are a match to TRBD1. This CDR3 spans 15 amino acids. J was trimmed by 6 bases and V by 3 bases; bases with no gene match: 5. Germline V gives CDR1 LNHDA, CDR2 SQIVND (reference sequence). CDR3: CASSISGTANSPLHF. The CDR3 nucleotides are TGTGCCAGTAGTATCTCCGGGACAGCTAATTCACCCCTCCACTTT.

Notes on this clone: Additional DNA sequences in this sample encode the identical CDR3. For the CDR3, the DNA is TGTGCCAGCAGTTTTAACTCGAACACCGGGGAGCTGTTTTTT. It specifies CASSFNSNTGELFF. The genes are TRBV28 and TRBJ2-2; D gene ambiguous. CDR3 length: 14 residues. Trimming removed 3 bases from V and 0 bases from J, with 5 bases in between. From germline, CDR1 is MDHEN and CDR2 SYDVKM.

The CDR3 protein is CASSLSQGGGSPLHF. CDR3 nucleotides: TGCGCCAGCAGCTTGTCACAGGGAGGAGGATCACCCCTCCACTTT. The chain couples TRBV5-1 to TRBJ1-6, with a tentative D call TRBD1 (6 bases). The CDR3 has 15 amino acids. Germline V CDR1 and CDR2: SGHRS, YFSETQ. Trimming took 1 base from V and 10 from J, leaving 15 bases between them.

There are a few counts of this clone. The chain uses TRBV12-3 or TRBV12-4 and TRBJ1-4, with D possibly TRBD1 on 5 matching bases. V lost 7 bases, J lost 5 bases, and 11 bases lay in between. The CDR3 contains 13 residues. Here the CDR3 reads CASKSRQNEKLFF. Written as DNA, the CDR3 is TGTGCCAGCAAATCCAGACAGAATGAAAAACTGTTTTTT.

This chain joins TRBV30 and TRBJ1-2, with D tentatively TRBD1 (5 bases). From germline, CDR1 is GTSNPN and CDR2 SVGIG (reference sequence). V shed 2 bases and J shed 4 bases, with 8 bases lying between them. The CDR3 totals 12 residues. This CDR3 reads CAWSLGTYGYTF. The CDR3 region has the DNA TGTGCCTGGAGTCTAGGGACCTATGGCTACACCTTC. The complete variable domain, with remaining parts taken from reference TRBV30 and TRBJ1-2, reads SQTIHQWPATLVQPVGSPLSLECTVEGTSNPNLYWYRQAAGRGLQLLFYSVGIGQISSEVPQNLSASRPQDRQFILSSKKLLLSDSGFYLCAWSLGTYGYTFGSGTRLTVV.